This T cell receptor (beta chain) was captured by sequencing in a study of cytotoxic CD8 clonotypes in ibrutinib-treated CLL. On the study more broadly: It was after a median 12 months of treatment, range 6 to 36, that response samples were taken.

The repertoire was sequenced with immunoSEQ multiplex PCR; TCRdb's copy has only in-frame clones and lacks some. The data contain 150,000 or so clones, 65% to 85% of them seen just once; the ten biggest clones take up around 7.6%. The CDR3 spans 16 residues. Germline-derived CDR1 and CDR2 are MGHRA and YSYEKL. Trimming left V 0 bases short and J 4 bases short, with 13 bases between. The study's findings and limits: Clonality climbed at ibrutinib response, then dropped toward baseline at progression.

In this sample, this clone turned up a few times. Its antigen remains unknown. The source of this sequence is a human donor with chronic lymphocytic leukemia. The gene calls are TRBV4-1 and TRBJ1-5; a weak D match, TRBD1 (6 bases). Sequencing was performed on PBMCs, taken after 36 months of ibrutinib treatment. CDR3 sequence: CASSQEGGALNQPQHF. DNA of the CDR3: TGCGCCAGCAGCCAAGAGGGGGGGGCCCTTAATCAGCCCCAGCATTTT.